This T cell receptor beta chain came from a study of tumor and adjacent non-tumor tissue in lung cancer. Study context: Patients comprised roughly 12 adenocarcinoma, a couple of squamous cell carcinoma and 1 small cell lung cancer.

Three rounds of nested PCR, following a modified ARM-PCR protocol, produced the TCRbeta library. TCRdb analysed the multiplex PCR reads with MiXCR anew, one entry per CDR3 protein. The profile shows some 95,000 distinct CDR3 sequences, 75% to 85% of them singletons. CDR3 length: 15 residues. CDR1 is SQVTM, CDR2 ANQGSEA, per germline. The template was RNA from unsorted bulk tissue. The normal lung tissue was taken more than 3 cm from the tumor edge. About this clonotype itself: An end of the junction differs from the germline gene, which may be a read error.

The chain joins TRBV29-1 to TRBJ2-1; 7 nucleotides match TRBD2. Specimen: distant non-tumor lung tissue. The receptor's source is a man in his 60s with small cell lung cancer. CDR3 DNA: TGCAGCGTTGAAATAGCGGGCGATCCCTACAATGGGCAGTTCTTC. This encodes CSVEIAGDPYNGQFF.